Listed below are T cell receptor beta chains from one sample, sequenced in a study of blood T cell repertoires in COVID-19. Sequencing was performed with immunoSEQ multiplex PCR; in TCRdb, only in-frame clones are kept and a portion is missing. The table shows about 98,000 clones, with roughly 87% occurring only once. The specimen was peripheral blood. The source of these receptors is a man aged 65 to 79 with acute or convalescent COVID-19. Each CDR3 is given with its conserved first and last residue. D genes are given only for firm matches. For some rows the clone size is stated as once, few or many, or as a class when expanded; others skip it.

size: .
D: .
J: TRBJ1-1
V: TRBV21-1
CDR3: CASSKRGQGWNTEAFF
DNA: TGTGCCAGCAGCAAGAGGGGGCAGGGGTGGAACACTGAAGCTTTCTTT

size: few
D: TRBD1
J: TRBJ1-1
V: TRBV5-1
CDR3: CASSLARDRLNTEAFF
DNA: TGCGCCAGCAGCTTGGCGCGGGACAGGTTAAACACTGAAGCTTTCTTT

size: .
D: .
J: TRBJ2-6
V: TRBV7-9
CDR3: CASSFSPPGGANVLTF
DNA: TGTGCCAGCAGCTTTTCTCCCCCCGGGGGGGCCAACGTCCTGACTTTC

size: .
D: .
J: TRBJ1-4
V: TRBV6-5
CDR3: CASSYSPGSNEKLFF
DNA: TGTGCCAGCAGTTACTCGCCAGGGTCAAATGAAAAACTGTTTTTT

size: .
D: .
J: TRBJ1-4
V: TRBV20-1
CDR3: CSASDGGFEKLFF
DNA: TGCAGTGCTAGTGATGGAGGGTTTGAAAAACTGTTTTTT

size: .
D: TRBD1
J: TRBJ1-2
V: TRBV6-5
CDR3: CASSRGQGRAYGYTF
DNA: TGTGCCAGCAGTCGCGGACAGGGGCGAGCCTATGGCTACACCTTC

size: .
D: TRBD2
J: TRBJ2-5
V: TRBV27
CDR3: CASSPSGLAGGRETQYF
DNA: TGTGCCAGCAGTCCCTCGGGACTAGCGGGGGGGCGGGAGACCCAGTACTTC

size: .
D: TRBD2
J: TRBJ2-2
V: TRBV15
CDR3: CATSRGLASTGELFF
DNA: TGTGCCACCAGCAGAGGACTAGCTTCCACCGGGGAGCTGTTTTTT

size: .
D: .
J: TRBJ1-5
V: TRBV7-2
CDR3: CASSSRIQGDQGAQHF
DNA: TGTGCCAGCAGCTCAAGAATACAGGGAGACCAGGGAGCCCAGCATTTT

size: .
D: .
J: TRBJ1-3
V: TRBV2
CDR3: CASNRGGSGNTIYF
DNA: TGTGCCAGCAATCGGGGGGGCTCTGGAAACACCATATATTTT

size: .
D: TRBD1
J: TRBJ2-7
V: TRBV6-1
CDR3: CASSDNRGRLSYEQYF
DNA: TGTGCCAGCAGTGACAACAGGGGGCGCCTGTCCTACGAGCAGTACTTC

size: .
D: .
J: TRBJ2-5
V: TRBV5-6
CDR3: CASSVGQQETQYF
DNA: TGTGCCAGCAGCGTCGGACAGCAAGAGACCCAGTACTTC

size: .
D: .
J: TRBJ1-2
V: TRBV6-1
CDR3: CASSEAPPRGYTF
DNA: TGTGCCAGCAGTGAAGCACCCCCCAGGGGCTACACCTTC

size: .
D: TRBD2
J: TRBJ2-2
V: TRBV5-5
CDR3: CASSLLAGLAGELFF
DNA: TGTGCCAGCAGTCTACTAGCGGGACTCGCCGGGGAGCTGTTTTTT

size: .
D: .
J: TRBJ2-5
V: TRBV4-1
CDR3: CASSQDATQETQYF
DNA: TGCGCCAGCAGCCAAGACGCTACCCAAGAGACCCAGTACTTC

size: .
D: TRBD1
J: TRBJ1-2
V: TRBV6-6
CDR3: CASSFNGDRGGGYTF
DNA: TGTGCCAGCAGTTTCAATGGGGACAGGGGCGGTGGCTACACCTTC

size: .
D: TRBD1
J: TRBJ1-4
V: TRBV6-5
CDR3: CASSPRQGSEKLFF
DNA: TGTGCCAGCAGTCCCCGACAGGGATCTGAAAAACTGTTTTTT

size: .
D: .
J: TRBJ2-3
V: TRBV10-3
CDR3: CAIRDRAGGATDTQYF
DNA: TGTGCCATCAGAGACAGAGCGGGTGGCGCCACAGATACGCAGTATTTT

size: .
D: .
J: TRBJ2-5
V: TRBV2
CDR3: CASSERGGEETQYF
DNA: TGTGCCAGCAGTGAAAGGGGGGGGGAAGAGACCCAGTACTTC

size: .
D: .
J: TRBJ2-1
V: TRBV9
CDR3: CASGPKGTYNEQFF
DNA: TGTGCCAGCGGTCCAAAGGGGACCTACAATGAGCAGTTCTTC

size: .
D: TRBD2
J: TRBJ2-1
V: TRBV5-1
CDR3: CASSGGGTSSYNEQFF
DNA: TGCGCCAGCAGCGGCGGGGGGACCAGCTCCTACAATGAGCAGTTCTTC

size: .
D: TRBD1
J: TRBJ2-5
V: TRBV9
CDR3: CASSVGQGAAETQYF
DNA: TGTGCCAGCAGCGTAGGGCAGGGGGCGGCAGAGACCCAGTACTTC

size: .
D: .
J: TRBJ1-3
V: TRBV10-1
CDR3: CASSESAAGERNTIYF
DNA: TGCGCCAGCAGTGAGAGCGCGGCGGGGGAGAGAAACACCATATATTTT

size: .
D: .
J: TRBJ2-5
V: TRBV5-1
CDR3: CASSLPSGSQETQYF
DNA: TGCGCCAGCAGCTTACCGTCAGGGTCCCAAGAGACCCAGTACTTC

size: .
D: .
J: TRBJ2-5
V: TRBV3-1/TRBV3-2
CDR3: CASSHWGQEQETQYF
DNA: TGTGCCAGCAGCCATTGGGGGCAGGAACAAGAGACCCAGTACTTC

size: .
D: .
J: TRBJ1-4
V: TRBV6-5
CDR3: CASSYSLGQIKEKLFF
DNA: TGTGCCAGCAGTTACTCATTAGGACAGATAAAGGAAAAACTGTTTTTT

size: .
D: .
J: TRBJ1-1
V: TRBV27
CDR3: CASSTIRAWNTEAFF
DNA: TGTGCCAGCAGTACAATCAGGGCATGGAACACTGAAGCTTTCTTT

size: .
D: TRBD2
J: TRBJ2-5
V: TRBV5-1
CDR3: CASSLQRGGGKETQYF
DNA: TGCGCCAGCAGCTTGCAGCGGGGGGGCGGAAAGGAGACCCAGTACTTC

size: .
D: .
J: TRBJ1-4
V: TRBV9
CDR3: CASSAGTGPSLFF
DNA: TGTGCCAGCAGCGCAGGAACAGGGCCCAGCCTCTTTTTT

size: .
D: TRBD1
J: TRBJ2-3
V: TRBV19
CDR3: CASSRQGSTDTQYF
DNA: TGTGCCAGTAGCCGACAGGGGAGCACAGATACGCAGTATTTT

size: few
D: TRBD1
J: TRBJ1-1
V: TRBV3-1/TRBV3-2
CDR3: CASSQVRTGGLEAFF
DNA: TGTGCCAGCAGCCAAGTCAGGACAGGGGGACTTGAAGCTTTCTTT

size: few
D: .
J: TRBJ1-2
V: TRBV13
CDR3: CASSLGGGGGRYGYTF
DNA: TGTGCCAGCAGCTTAGGGGGTGGAGGCGGCCGCTATGGCTACACCTTC

size: .
D: .
J: TRBJ1-1
V: TRBV5-1
CDR3: CASSPQGGDATEAFF
DNA: TGCGCCAGCAGCCCCCAAGGCGGGGACGCCACTGAAGCTTTCTTT

size: .
D: .
J: TRBJ1-1
V: TRBV30
CDR3: CAWKSEPTNTEAFF
DNA: TGTGCCTGGAAGTCGGAGCCCACGAACACTGAAGCTTTCTTT

size: .
D: .
J: TRBJ2-2
V: TRBV9
CDR3: CASSPRLGAGELFF
DNA: TGTGCCAGCAGCCCCCGGTTAGGGGCCGGGGAGCTGTTTTTT

size: few
D: TRBD1
J: TRBJ1-5
V: TRBV27
CDR3: CASRPTGGISQPQHF
DNA: TGTGCCAGCAGACCGACAGGGGGGATCAGTCAGCCCCAGCATTTT

size: .
D: TRBD1
J: TRBJ1-4
V: TRBV2
CDR3: CASIFGAGGYGNEKLFF
DNA: TGTGCCAGCATCTTTGGGGCAGGGGGCTACGGTAATGAAAAACTGTTTTTT

size: .
D: TRBD1
J: TRBJ2-2
V: TRBV5-1
CDR3: CASNLDRGTGELFF
DNA: TGCGCCAGCAACCTTGACAGGGGCACCGGGGAGCTGTTTTTT

size: .
D: .
J: TRBJ2-7
V: TRBV7-9
CDR3: CASSQFPYEQYF
DNA: TGTGCCAGCAGCCAGTTTCCCTACGAGCAGTACTTC